The present entry profiles one T cell receptor beta chain with its context. The target antigen is unknown. The sample belongs to a study of cytomegalovirus exposure and HLA in healthy donors. Study as a whole: Ancestry clustering placed around four fifths of about 400 genotyped donors in the Caucasian-associated cluster.

Vbeta (60) and Jbeta (13) primers were used in the PCR. Produced via immunoSEQ multiplex PCR; TCRdb's table is partial and in-frame only. The sample holds tens of thousands of clones, around four fifths seen once. General observations from the study: In terms of immune exposure information, only CMV serostatus was available. One variant, a missense change in DCLRE1C, was linked in a later analysis to TCR beta V- and J-gene trimming. The authors considered a cluster of highly shared sequence variants likely to be a sequencing artifact.

Germline-derived CDR1 and CDR2 are SGDLS and YYNGEE. The J segment lost 3 bases and the V segment lost 0 bases, leaving 4 bases of the junction unmatched. The CDR3 length is 15 residues. This chain uses TRBV9 with TRBJ2-7; 9 bases agree with TRBD2. The TCR sequence derives from a woman aged 50 to 60 in good health and CMV-seropositive. Material: PBMCs. The CDR3 bases are TGTGCCAGCAGCGTAGAGGCTAGCGGGAACTACGAGCAGTACTTC. It is translated as CASSVEASGNYEQYF.